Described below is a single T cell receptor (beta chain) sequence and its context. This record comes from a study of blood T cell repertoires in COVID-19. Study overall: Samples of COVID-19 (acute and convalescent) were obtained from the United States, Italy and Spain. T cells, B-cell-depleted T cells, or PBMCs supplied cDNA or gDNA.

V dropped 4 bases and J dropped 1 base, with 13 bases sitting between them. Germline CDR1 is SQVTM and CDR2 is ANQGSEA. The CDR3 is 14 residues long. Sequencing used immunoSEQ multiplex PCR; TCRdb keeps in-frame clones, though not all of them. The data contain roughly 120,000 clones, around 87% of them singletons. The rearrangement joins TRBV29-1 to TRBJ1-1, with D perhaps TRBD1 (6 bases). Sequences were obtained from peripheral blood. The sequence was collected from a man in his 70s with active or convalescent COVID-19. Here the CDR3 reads CSVGGGQSNTEAFF. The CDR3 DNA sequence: TGCAGCGTTGGGGGGGGGCAATCGAACACTGAAGCTTTCTTT.